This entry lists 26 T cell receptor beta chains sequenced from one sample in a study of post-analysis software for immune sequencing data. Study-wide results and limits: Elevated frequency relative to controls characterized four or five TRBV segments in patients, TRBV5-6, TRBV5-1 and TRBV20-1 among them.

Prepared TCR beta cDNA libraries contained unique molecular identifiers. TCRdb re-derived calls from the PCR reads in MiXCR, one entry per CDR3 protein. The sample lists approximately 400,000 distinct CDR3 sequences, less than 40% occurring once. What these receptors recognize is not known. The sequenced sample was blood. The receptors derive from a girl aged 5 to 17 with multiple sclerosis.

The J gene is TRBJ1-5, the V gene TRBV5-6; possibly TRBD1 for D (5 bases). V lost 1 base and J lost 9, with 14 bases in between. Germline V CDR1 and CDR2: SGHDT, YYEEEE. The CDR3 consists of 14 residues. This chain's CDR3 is CASSLRGRRLPQHF. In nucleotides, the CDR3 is TGTGCCAGCAGCTTGCGGGGGAGGCGGTTGCCCCAGCATTTT.

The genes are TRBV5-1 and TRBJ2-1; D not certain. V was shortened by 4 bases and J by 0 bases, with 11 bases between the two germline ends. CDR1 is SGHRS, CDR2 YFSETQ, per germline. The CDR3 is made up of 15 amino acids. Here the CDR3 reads CASSTDDNSYNEQFF. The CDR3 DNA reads TGCGCCAGCAGCACGGACGACAACTCCTACAATGAGCAGTTCTTC.

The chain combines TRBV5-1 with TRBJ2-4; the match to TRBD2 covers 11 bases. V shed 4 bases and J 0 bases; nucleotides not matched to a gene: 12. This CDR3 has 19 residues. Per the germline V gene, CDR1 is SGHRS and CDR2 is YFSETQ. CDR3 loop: CASSKGLADAGLAKNIQYF. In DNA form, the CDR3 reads TGCGCCAGCAGCAAGGGACTAGCGGACGCCGGTCTAGCCAAAAACATTCAGTACTTC.

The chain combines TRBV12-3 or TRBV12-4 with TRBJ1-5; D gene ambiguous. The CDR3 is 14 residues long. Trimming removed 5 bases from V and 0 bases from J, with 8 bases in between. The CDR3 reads CASSRTYSNQPQHF. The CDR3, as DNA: TGTGCCAGCAGTCGGACGTATAGCAATCAGCCCCAGCATTTT.

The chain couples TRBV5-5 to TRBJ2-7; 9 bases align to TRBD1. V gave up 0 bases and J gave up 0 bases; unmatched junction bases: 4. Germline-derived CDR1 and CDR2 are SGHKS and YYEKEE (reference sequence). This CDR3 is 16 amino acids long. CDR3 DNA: TGTGCCAGCAGCTTGGCCGGACAGGGGATCTCCTACGAGCAGTACTTC. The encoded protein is CASSLAGQGISYEQYF.

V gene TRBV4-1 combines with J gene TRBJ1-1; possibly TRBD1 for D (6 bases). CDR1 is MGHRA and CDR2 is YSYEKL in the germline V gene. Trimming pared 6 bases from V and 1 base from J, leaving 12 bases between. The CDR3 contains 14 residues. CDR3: CASSWNRENTEAFF. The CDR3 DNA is TGCGCCAGCAGTTGGAACAGGGAGAACACTGAAGCTTTCTTT.

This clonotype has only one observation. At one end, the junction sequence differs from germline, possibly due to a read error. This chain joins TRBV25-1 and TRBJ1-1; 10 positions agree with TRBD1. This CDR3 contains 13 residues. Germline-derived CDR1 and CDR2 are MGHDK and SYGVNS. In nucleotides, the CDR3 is TGTGCCAGCAGGGGACAGGGGCCGGCTGAAACTTTCTTT. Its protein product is CASRGQGPAETFF. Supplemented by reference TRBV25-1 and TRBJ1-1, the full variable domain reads EADIYQTPRYLVIGTGKKITLECSQTMGHDKMYWYQQDPGMELHLIHYSYGVNSTEKGDLSSESTVSRIRTEHFPLTLESARPSHTSQYLCASRGQGPAETFFGQGTRLTVV.

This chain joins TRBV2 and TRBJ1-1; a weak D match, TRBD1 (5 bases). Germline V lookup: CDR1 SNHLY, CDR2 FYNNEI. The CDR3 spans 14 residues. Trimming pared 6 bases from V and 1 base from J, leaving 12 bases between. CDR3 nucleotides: TGTGCCAGCAGGGAGGCCGGGACGAACACTGAAGCTTTCTTT. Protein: CASREAGTNTEAFF.

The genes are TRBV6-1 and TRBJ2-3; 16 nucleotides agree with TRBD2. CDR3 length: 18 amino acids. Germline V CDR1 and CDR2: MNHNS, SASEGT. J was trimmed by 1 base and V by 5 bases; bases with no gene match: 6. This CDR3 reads CASSTGTSGGAGTDTQYF. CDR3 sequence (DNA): TGTGCCAGCAGTACCGGGACTAGCGGGGGGGCGGGCACAGATACGCAGTATTTT.

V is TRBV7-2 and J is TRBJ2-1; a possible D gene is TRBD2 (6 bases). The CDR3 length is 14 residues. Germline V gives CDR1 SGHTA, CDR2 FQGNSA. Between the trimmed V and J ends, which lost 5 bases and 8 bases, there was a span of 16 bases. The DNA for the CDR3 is TGTGCCAGCAGCCCGGGTGGGGGGATTGATGAGCAGTTCTTC. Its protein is CASSPGGGIDEQFF. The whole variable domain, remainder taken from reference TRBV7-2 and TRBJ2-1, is GAGVSQSPSNKVTEKGKDVELRCDPISGHTALYWYRQSLGQGLEFLIYFQGNSAPDKSGLPSDRFSAERTGGSVSTLTIQRTQQEDSAVYLCASSPGGGIDEQFFGPGTRLTVL.

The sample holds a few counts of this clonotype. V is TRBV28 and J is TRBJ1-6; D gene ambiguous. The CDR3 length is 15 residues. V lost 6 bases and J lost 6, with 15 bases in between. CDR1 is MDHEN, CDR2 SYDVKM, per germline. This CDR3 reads CASSPASGGNSPLHF. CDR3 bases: TGTGCCAGCAGCCCCGCGAGTGGAGGTAATTCACCCCTCCACTTT.

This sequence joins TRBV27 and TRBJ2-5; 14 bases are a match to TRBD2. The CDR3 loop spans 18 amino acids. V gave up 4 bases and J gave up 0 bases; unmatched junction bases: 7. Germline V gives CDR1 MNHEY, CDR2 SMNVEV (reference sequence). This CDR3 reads CASSSGLAGGPYQETQYF. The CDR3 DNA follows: TGTGCCAGCAGTTCCGGACTAGCGGGGGGCCCGTACCAAGAGACCCAGTACTTC.

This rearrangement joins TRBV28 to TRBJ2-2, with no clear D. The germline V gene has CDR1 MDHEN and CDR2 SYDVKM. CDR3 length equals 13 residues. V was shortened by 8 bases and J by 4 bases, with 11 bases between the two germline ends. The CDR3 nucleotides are TGTGCCAGCCTATTTTACGGCACCGGGGAGCTGTTTTTT. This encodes CASLFYGTGELFF.

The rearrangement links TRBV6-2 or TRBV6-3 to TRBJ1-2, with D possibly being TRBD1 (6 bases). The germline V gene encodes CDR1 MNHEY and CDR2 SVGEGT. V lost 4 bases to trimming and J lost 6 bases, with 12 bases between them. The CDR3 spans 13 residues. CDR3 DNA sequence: TGTGCCAGCAGTTTCTCGACAGGCAATGGCTACACCTTC. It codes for CASSFSTGNGYTF.

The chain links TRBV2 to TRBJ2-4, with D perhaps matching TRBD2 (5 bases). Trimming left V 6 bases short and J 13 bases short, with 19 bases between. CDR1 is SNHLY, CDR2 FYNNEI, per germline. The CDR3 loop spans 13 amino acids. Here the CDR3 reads CASRSTMAWEQYF. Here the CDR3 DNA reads TGTGCCAGCAGATCGACCATGGCGTGGGAGCAGTACTTC.

This CDR3 is CASSLAGGQTQETQYF. CDR3 DNA: TGCGCCAGCAGCTTAGCGGGGGGACAGACCCAAGAGACCCAGTACTTC. V and J are TRBV5-1 and TRBJ2-5; 9 bases match TRBD2. Germline-derived CDR1 and CDR2 are SGHRS and YFSETQ. CDR3 length equals 16 residues. V lost 2 bases and J lost 1; bases outside the gene matches: 6.

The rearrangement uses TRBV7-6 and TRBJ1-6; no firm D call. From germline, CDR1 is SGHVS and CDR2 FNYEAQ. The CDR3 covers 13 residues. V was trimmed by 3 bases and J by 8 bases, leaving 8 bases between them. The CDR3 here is CASSFSEDSPLHF. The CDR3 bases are TGTGCCAGCAGCTTCAGCGAGGATTCACCCCTCCACTTT.

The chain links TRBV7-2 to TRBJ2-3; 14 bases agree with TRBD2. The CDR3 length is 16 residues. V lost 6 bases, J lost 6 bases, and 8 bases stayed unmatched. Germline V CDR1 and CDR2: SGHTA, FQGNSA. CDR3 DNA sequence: TGTGCCAGCAGTAGGACTAGCGGGGGGCCTCCCGATACGCAGTATTTT. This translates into CASSRTSGGPPDTQYF.

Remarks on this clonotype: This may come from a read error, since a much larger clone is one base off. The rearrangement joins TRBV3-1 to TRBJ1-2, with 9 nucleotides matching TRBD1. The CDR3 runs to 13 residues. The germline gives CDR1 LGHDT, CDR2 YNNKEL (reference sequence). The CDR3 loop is CAGSQTGGYGYTF. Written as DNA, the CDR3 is TGTGCCGGCAGCCAGACAGGGGGCTATGGCTACACCTTC.

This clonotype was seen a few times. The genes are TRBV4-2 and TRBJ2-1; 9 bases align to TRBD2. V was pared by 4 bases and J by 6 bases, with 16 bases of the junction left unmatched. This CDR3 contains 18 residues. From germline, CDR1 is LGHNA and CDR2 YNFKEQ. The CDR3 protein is CASSRSPQTSGEVNEQFF. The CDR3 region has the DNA TGTGCCAGCAGCCGTTCACCCCAGACTAGCGGAGAGGTCAATGAGCAGTTCTTC.

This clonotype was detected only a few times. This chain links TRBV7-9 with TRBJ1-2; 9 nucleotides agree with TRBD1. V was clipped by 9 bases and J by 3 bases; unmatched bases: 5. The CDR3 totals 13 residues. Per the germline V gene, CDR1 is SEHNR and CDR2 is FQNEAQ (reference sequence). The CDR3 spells CASTRDRDYGYTF. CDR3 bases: TGTGCCAGTACCCGGGACAGGGACTATGGCTACACCTTC.

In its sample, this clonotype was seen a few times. The CDR3 DNA reads TGTGCCAGCAGCCAAAGACAGGAGACTTCACCCCTCCACTTT. It encodes CASSQRQETSPLHF. The chain has TRBV7-2 and TRBJ1-6; D might be TRBD1 (6 bases). The CDR3 is 14 amino acids. Germline CDR1 SGHTA, CDR2 FQGNSA. The V and J ends lost 5 bases and 9 bases respectively, with 14 bases between them.

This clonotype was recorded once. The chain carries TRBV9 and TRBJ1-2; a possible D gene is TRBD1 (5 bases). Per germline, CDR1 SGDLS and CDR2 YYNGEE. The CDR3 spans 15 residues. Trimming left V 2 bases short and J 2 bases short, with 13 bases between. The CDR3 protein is CASSVDTGPNYGYTF. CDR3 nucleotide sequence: TGTGCCAGCAGCGTTGACACGGGACCGAACTATGGCTACACCTTC.

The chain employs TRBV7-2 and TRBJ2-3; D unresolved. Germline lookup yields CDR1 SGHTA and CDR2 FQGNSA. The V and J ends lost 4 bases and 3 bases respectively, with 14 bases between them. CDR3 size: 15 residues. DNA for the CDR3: TGTGCCAGCAGCTCTCTTTGGGGTAGAACAGATACGCAGTATTTT. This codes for CASSSLWGRTDTQYF.

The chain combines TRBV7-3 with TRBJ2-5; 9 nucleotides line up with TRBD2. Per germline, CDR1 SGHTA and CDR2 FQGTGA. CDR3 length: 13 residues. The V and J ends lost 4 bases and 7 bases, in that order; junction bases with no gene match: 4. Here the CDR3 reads CASSSTSGGTQYF. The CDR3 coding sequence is TGTGCCAGCAGCTCGACTAGCGGAGGGACCCAGTACTTC.

The CDR3 nucleotides are TGTGCCAGCAGCCAAGGCGTCCGCACAGATACGCAGTATTTT. It translates to CASSQGVRTDTQYF. The rearrangement uses TRBV3-1 and TRBJ2-3; no clear D. The germline V gene encodes CDR1 LGHDT and CDR2 YNNKEL (reference sequence). There are 14 residues in the CDR3. Trimming took off 1 base at V and 1 base at J, with 6 bases between the two ends.